These 22 T cell receptor beta chains came from one sample sequenced in a study of blood T cell repertoires in COVID-19. Repertoires were generated with immunoSEQ multiplex PCR, while TCRdb's copy carries only in-frame clones and drops some. The sample contains 250,000 to 300,000 clones, about 85% of which appear only once. Material for sequencing was peripheral blood. These receptors were collected from a man younger than 30 with active or convalescent COVID-19.

This chain links TRBV7-9 with TRBJ2-2; 12 bases line up with TRBD2. This CDR3 has 15 amino acids. J lost 1 base, V lost 6 bases, and 0 bases had no gene match. Germline loops: CDR1 SEHNR, CDR2 FQNEAQ (reference sequence). CDR3 region: CASRLAGGNTGELFF. CDR3 nucleotides: TGTGCCAGCAGACTAGCGGGGGGGAACACCGGGGAGCTGTTTTTT.

This rearrangement joins TRBV25-1 to TRBJ2-2; D possibly corresponds to TRBD2 (6 bases). The V end was cut by 5 bases, the J end by 8 bases, with 15 bases between. Germline V gives CDR1 MGHDK, CDR2 SYGVNS. CDR3 length equals 14 residues. Here the CDR3 DNA reads TGTGCCAGCAGTCCTACTCTAGGGAGGGGGGAGCTGTTTTTT. It encodes CASSPTLGRGELFF. Full variable domain (rest looked up from reference TRBV25-1 and TRBJ2-2): EADIYQTPRYLVIGTGKKITLECSQTMGHDKMYWYQQDPGMELHLIHYSYGVNSTEKGDLSSESTVSRIRTEHFPLTLESARPSHTSQYLCASSPTLGRGELFFGEGSRLTVL.

The J gene is TRBJ1-5, the V gene TRBV6-2 or TRBV6-3, with 10 bases aligning to TRBD1. The V segment lost 5 bases and the J segment 6 bases; nucleotides outside the gene matches: 7. The CDR3 sequence is 15 residues long. Germline V lookup: CDR1 MNHEY, CDR2 SVGEGT. CDR3 coding DNA: TGTGCCAGCAGTACGATTGGGACAGGGGCTCAGCCCCAGCATTTT. It encodes CASSTIGTGAQPQHF.

V and J are TRBV2 and TRBJ2-1; 7 bases are a match to TRBD2. The CDR3 consists of 14 residues. From germline, CDR1 is SNHLY and CDR2 FYNNEI. The J segment lost 4 bases and the V segment lost 7 bases, leaving 7 bases of the junction unmatched. The CDR3 sequence is CASIRSGDYNEQFF. The CDR3 DNA reads TGTGCCAGCATTCGAAGCGGGGATTACAATGAGCAGTTCTTC.

The chain recombines TRBV5-6 with TRBJ2-1, with 10 bases aligning to TRBD2. The germline CDR1 and CDR2 sequences are SGHDT and YYEEEE. With V trimmed by 4 bases and J by 8 bases, 12 bases remained unmatched. The CDR3 length is 16 residues. CDR3 sequence reads: CASSTYQRGGTDEQFF. The CDR3, as DNA: TGTGCCAGCAGCACCTACCAGCGGGGGGGCACCGATGAGCAGTTCTTC.

The chain carries TRBV5-4 and TRBJ1-1; a possible D gene is TRBD1 (5 bases). The CDR3 totals 15 residues. The germline CDR1 and CDR2 sequences are SGHNT and YYREEE (reference sequence). V was cut by 0 bases and J by 4 bases, with 13 bases left in between. The DNA for the CDR3 is TGTGCCAGCAGCTTGGGTATACAGGCAATCACTGAAGCTTTCTTT. Residues: CASSLGIQAITEAFF.

The CDR3 reads CASSPSLSAGGTDTQYF. The CDR3 nucleotides are TGTGCCAGCAGCCCAAGTTTATCGGCGGGAGGAACAGATACGCAGTATTTT. The chain employs TRBV7-2 and TRBJ2-3; TRBD2 matches at 8 bases. Germline CDR1 and CDR2: SGHTA and FQGNSA. V lost 5 bases and J lost 3; bases outside the gene matches: 13. The CDR3 has 17 amino acids.

The chain employs TRBV30 and TRBJ1-3; D gene uncertain. Deletions cut 2 bases from V and 4 bases from J, with 9 bases between. CDR1 and CDR2 from the germline V gene are GTSNPN and SVGIG (reference sequence). The CDR3 contains 13 residues. The CDR3, as DNA: TGTGCCTGGAGTAACCGGTTGGGAAACACCATATATTTT. This codes for CAWSNRLGNTIYF.

V gene TRBV28 combines with J gene TRBJ1-2, with D unresolved. Germline lookup yields CDR1 MDHEN and CDR2 SYDVKM. The CDR3 loop spans 13 amino acids. The V end lost 6 bases, the J end lost 1 base, and 9 bases lay between the germline ends. CDR3 residues: CASSLFSNYGYTF. In DNA, the CDR3 is TGTGCCAGCAGCCTTTTCAGTAACTATGGCTACACCTTC.

This chain joins TRBV30 and TRBJ1-2; D is undetermined. Per germline, CDR1 GTSNPN and CDR2 SVGIG (reference sequence). Trimming stripped 2 bases from V and 3 bases from J, with 4 bases between. The CDR3 runs 11 residues. Written as DNA, the CDR3 is TGTGCCTGGAGTCTGTACTATGGCTACACCTTC. It yields the protein CAWSLYYGYTF.

The chain links TRBV6-6 to TRBJ2-3; 7 nucleotides agree with TRBD2. Trimming cost V 7 bases and J 3 bases; bases outside gene matches: 4. The CDR3 sequence is 13 residues long. Germline V gene data show CDR1 as MNHNY and CDR2 as SVGAGI (reference sequence). The CDR3 DNA reads TGTGCCAGCAAAAAGCGGGAAACAGATACGCAGTATTTT. It codes for CASKKRETDTQYF.

The chain is built from TRBV27 and TRBJ1-5; D is unresolved. Germline values: CDR1 MNHEY, CDR2 SMNVEV (reference sequence). V was cut by 6 bases and J by 11 bases, with 17 bases left in between. This CDR3 comprises 13 residues. The CDR3 spells CASRPAGSAAQHF. The CDR3, as DNA: TGTGCCAGCAGGCCTGCCGGGTCGGCAGCCCAGCATTTT.

In DNA, the CDR3 is TGTGCCAGCAGACTCCTAGCGGGAGGGCCGGATACGCAGTATTTT. It specifies CASRLLAGGPDTQYF. This chain links TRBV6-5 with TRBJ2-3, with 12 nucleotides matching TRBD2. Trimming at V came to 6 bases and at J to 6 bases, leaving 7 bases not matched to a gene. The CDR3 runs 15 residues. Germline V gene lookup returns CDR1 MNHEY and CDR2 SVGAGI.

CDR3 sequence: CASWGGHTIYF. The CDR3, as DNA: TGTGCCAGCTGGGGAGGGCACACCATATATTTT. V and J are TRBV12-3 or TRBV12-4 and TRBJ1-3; D not certain. This CDR3 spans 11 amino acids. Trimming shortened V by 8 bases and J by 8 bases, and 10 bases separated the two germline ends.

The chain links TRBV4-1 to TRBJ1-6, with a tentative D call TRBD1 (5 bases). The length of the CDR3 is 15 residues. V shed 0 bases and J shed 7 bases, with 10 bases lying between them. Germline V CDR1 and CDR2: MGHRA, YSYEKL. The CDR3 spells CASSQDLGVNSPLHF. The CDR3 DNA sequence: TGCGCCAGCAGCCAAGATTTAGGGGTAAATTCACCCCTCCACTTT.

The chain uses TRBV3-1 (or the pseudogene TRBV3-2) and TRBJ2-1; no reliable D call. The CDR3 contains 12 residues. Germline CDR1 is LGHDT and CDR2 is YNNKEL (reference sequence). The V and J ends lost 4 bases and 5 bases respectively, with 6 bases between them. The CDR3 spells CASSLANNEQFF. CDR3 coding DNA: TGTGCCAGCAGCCTTGCGAACAATGAGCAGTTCTTC.

V usage is TRBV30 and J usage is TRBJ1-1; D call uncertain. This CDR3 has 11 residues. V lost 8 bases, J lost 7 bases, and 14 bases lay in between. The germline V gene encodes CDR1 GTSNPN and CDR2 SVGIG (reference sequence). The CDR3 DNA reads TGTGCCCGACAAGACGGCTATGAAGCTTTCTTT. As protein: CARQDGYEAFF.

This rearrangement joins TRBV18 to TRBJ2-3; TRBD2 agrees at 14 bases. CDR1 is KGHSH, CDR2 LQKENI, per germline. Germline trimming cut 2 bases from V and 6 bases from J; bases unmatched to any gene: 4. The length of the CDR3 is 16 residues. CDR3 DNA: TGTGCCAGCTCACCAGGGACTAGCGGGGGACCCGATACGCAGTATTTT. Its protein product is CASSPGTSGGPDTQYF.

The chain carries TRBV2 and TRBJ1-2; 7 nucleotides align to TRBD1. CDR3 size: 13 residues. Germline-derived CDR1 and CDR2 are SNHLY and FYNNEI. Unmatched junction bases numbered 8, after V lost 6 bases and J lost 7 bases. The CDR3 sequence: CASRIDRASGYTF. The CDR3 DNA reads TGTGCCAGCAGGATAGACAGGGCCAGTGGCTACACCTTC.

The chain combines TRBV19 with TRBJ2-3; TRBD2 matches 11 bases. The CDR3 has 14 residues. V shed 6 bases, J shed 6 bases, and the junction held 5 bases outside the gene matches. Germline V CDR1 and CDR2: LNHDA, SQIVND (reference sequence). DNA of the CDR3: TGTGCCAGTAGGGTACTAGCGGGAGTGGATACGCAGTATTTT. Residues: CASRVLAGVDTQYF.

This sequence joins TRBV11-2 and TRBJ1-5, with 9 positions matching TRBD1. The CDR3 extends over 15 amino acids. V dropped 1 base and J dropped 2; count of bases not matched to a gene: 0. Per the germline V gene, CDR1 is SGHAT and CDR2 is FQNNGV. The CDR3 sequence is CASSLGTGGNQPQHF. The CDR3 DNA reads as TGTGCCAGCAGCTTAGGGACAGGGGGCAATCAGCCCCAGCATTTT.

This chain connects TRBV6-1 to TRBJ1-2; D not resolved. Germline CDR1 and CDR2: MNHNS and SASEGT. This CDR3 contains 13 residues. V dropped 3 bases and J dropped 4 bases, with 9 bases sitting between them. Here the CDR3 reads CASSDMRSYGYTF. The CDR3 DNA is TGTGCCAGCAGTGACATGAGGTCCTATGGCTACACCTTC.